This entry lists 27 T cell receptor beta chains sequenced from one sample in a study of T-cell reconstitution after alpha-beta-depleted transplantation in children. Preparing the TCRbeta library involved the use of unique molecular identifiers. TCRdb reprocessed the PCR reads via MiXCR and lists one record per CDR3 protein. The profile shows over 150,000 distinct CDR3 sequences, roughly 14% of them singletons. The source was PBMCs from the stem cell graft donor, collected from the stem cell graft. These receptors came from a human donor who donated a stem cell graft to a child with acute lymphoblastic leukemia.

Only a few counts were recorded for this clonotype. V gene TRBV4-1 combines with J gene TRBJ2-1; TRBD2 agrees at 8 bases. J gave up 8 bases and V 4 bases, and 10 bases lay outside the gene matches. The CDR3 runs 15 residues. Germline loops: CDR1 MGHRA, CDR2 YSYEKL. The CDR3 DNA sequence: TGCGCCAGCAGCCCCGCGGCAGCGGGAGCCTATGAGCAGTTCTTC. Its protein product is CASSPAAAGAYEQFF.

The sample holds many counts of this clonotype. The CDR3, as DNA: TGCGCCAGCAGCTTGTCCGGACTAGCGGGCGAGCAGTACTTC. It codes for CASSLSGLAGEQYF. This chain joins TRBV5-1 and TRBJ2-7; TRBD2 agrees at 11 bases. Germline V CDR1 and CDR2: SGHRS, YFSETQ. Germline trimming cut 1 base from V and 6 bases from J; bases unmatched to any gene: 3. The CDR3 runs 14 residues.

This clonotype was picked up many times. V and J are TRBV3-1 and TRBJ2-7; TRBD2 matches at 7 bases. The CDR3 covers 18 residues. The V and J ends lost 0 bases and 0 bases, in that order; junction bases with no gene match: 11. Germline CDR1 reads LGHDT; CDR2 reads YNNKEL (reference sequence). For the CDR3, the DNA is TGTGCCAGCAGCCAAGATTGGGGTTCAGGGAGGGGCTCCTACGAGCAGTACTTC. Protein sequence: CASSQDWGSGRGSYEQYF.

This chain uses TRBV5-6 with TRBJ2-3; tentatively, D is TRBD1 (6 bases). Germline CDR1 is SGHDT and CDR2 is YYEEEE. The CDR3 contains 14 residues. V was pared by 7 bases and J by 2 bases, with 14 bases between. The CDR3 nucleotides read TGTGCCAGCCACAGGGCTTCGGTCACAGATACGCAGTATTTT. As protein: CASHRASVTDTQYF.

This clonotype turned up a few times. The genes are TRBV12-3 or TRBV12-4 and TRBJ2-1; D is unresolved. V lost 2 bases and J lost 14, with 22 bases in between. The CDR3 length is 15 residues. The CDR3 nucleotides read TGTGCCAGCAGTTTACAGATCTCTGGCCCTGAGCTAGAGTTCTTC. Translating it yields CASSLQISGPELEFF.

In its sample, this clonotype was seen many times. The rearrangement links TRBV10-1 to TRBJ2-1; TRBD2 aligns across 14 bases. V dropped 6 bases and J dropped 4; count of bases not matched to a gene: 5. This CDR3 spans 16 amino acids. In germline, CDR1 is WNHNN, CDR2 SYGVQD (reference sequence). In nucleotides, the CDR3 is TGCGCCAGCAGCGGGACTAGCGGGGGACCATACAATGAGCAGTTCTTC. Protein sequence: CASSGTSGGPYNEQFF.

This clonotype was detected many times. The J gene is TRBJ1-4, the V gene TRBV29-1, with D possibly TRBD1 on 5 matching bases. Trimming took 8 bases from V and 5 from J, leaving 12 bases between them. This CDR3 comprises 12 residues. Germline assignment: CDR1 SQVTM and CDR2 ANQGSEA. The CDR3 DNA reads as TGCAGCACACGGGACGGGAATGAAAAACTGTTTTTT. Translating it yields CSTRDGNEKLFF.

Ten or more counts support this clonotype. The gene calls are TRBV20-1 and TRBJ2-7; D might be TRBD2 (6 bases). The CDR3 totals 15 residues. V was pared by 3 bases and J by 2 bases, with 17 bases between. Germline V lookup: CDR1 DFQATT, CDR2 SNEGSKA (reference sequence). The DNA of the CDR3 is TGCAGTGCTAGGAGAGAAGGGGCGGGGACCTACGAGCAGTACTTC. Protein product: CSARREGAGTYEQYF.

This clonotype appeared a few times. This chain joins TRBV7-2 and TRBJ2-1, with D hard to call. Trimming stripped 3 bases from V and 6 bases from J, with 6 bases between. The CDR3 is 12 amino acids. Germline loops: CDR1 SGHTA, CDR2 FQGNSA. The CDR3, as DNA: TGTGCCAGCAGCTTGGCGGTCAATGAGCAGTTCTTC. This encodes CASSLAVNEQFF.

This clonotype was seen repeatedly, ten times or more. The V call is TRBV15, the J call TRBJ2-3, with D maybe TRBD2 (6 bases). This CDR3 has 14 residues. CDR1 and CDR2 from the germline V gene are LNHNV and YYDKDF (reference sequence). Trimming shortened V by 3 bases and J by 2 bases, and 9 bases separated the two germline ends. The CDR3 here is CATSRGLNTDTQYF. CDR3 bases: TGTGCCACCAGCAGGGGACTTAACACAGATACGCAGTATTTT.

The sample holds many counts of this clonotype. V is TRBV5-4 and J is TRBJ2-7; D may match TRBD1 or TRBD2 (5 bases each). V gave up 0 bases and J gave up 2 bases, with 9 bases separating them. The germline V gene has CDR1 SGHNT and CDR2 YYREEE (reference sequence). This CDR3 has 14 residues. As DNA, the CDR3 is TGTGCCAGCAGCTTGGTGGGGGATGCCTACGAGCAGTACTTC. Protein sequence: CASSLVGDAYEQYF.

V usage is TRBV5-1 and J usage is TRBJ2-1, with a tentative D call TRBD2 (6 bases). The CDR3 length is 17 residues. Trimming stripped 0 bases from V and 2 bases from J, with 15 bases between. From germline, CDR1 is SGHRS and CDR2 YFSETQ. CDR3 nucleotides: TGCGCCAGCAGCTTGGAAGGCGGGGTAGACCCCTACAATGAGCAGTTCTTC. Protein: CASSLEGGVDPYNEQFF.

This clonotype showed up many times. This chain uses TRBV11-2 with TRBJ2-1; D is possibly TRBD2 (5 bases). The V and J ends lost 1 base and 6 bases respectively, with 13 bases between them. The CDR3 is made up of 15 amino acids. Germline values: CDR1 SGHAT, CDR2 FQNNGV. The CDR3 coding sequence is TGTGCCAGCAGCTTAGGTCCCGGGGTACTCAATGAGCAGTTCTTC. Amino acid sequence: CASSLGPGVLNEQFF.

This clonotype was counted at least ten times. The rearrangement uses TRBV20-1 and TRBJ2-7; 11 nucleotides agree with TRBD1. The germline CDR1 and CDR2 sequences are DFQATT and SNEGSKA (reference sequence). The CDR3 covers 15 residues. Trimming at V came to 1 base and at J to 6 bases, leaving 8 bases not matched to a gene. DNA for the CDR3: TGCAGTGCTAGAGCCCCGGACAGGGGGCCTGGCGAGCAGTACTTC. Encoded protein: CSARAPDRGPGEQYF.

This clonotype was seen only a few times. V and J are TRBV5-6 and TRBJ2-2; D not certain. Trimming shortened V by 4 bases and J by 1 base, and 5 bases separated the two germline ends. Germline V lookup: CDR1 SGHDT, CDR2 YYEEEE. The CDR3 runs to 13 residues. CDR3 in DNA: TGTGCCAGCAGCCGACGGAACACCGGGGAGCTGTTTTTT. Amino acid sequence: CASSRRNTGELFF.

This clonotype was counted many times. The chain recombines TRBV3-1 with TRBJ2-2; 7 nucleotides agree with TRBD1. Germline V CDR1 and CDR2: LGHDT, YNNKEL (reference sequence). CDR3 size: 16 residues. J gave up 2 bases and V 4 bases, and 7 bases lay outside the gene matches. The CDR3 DNA follows: TGTGCCAGCAGCCCCTCGACAGGGATAAACACCGGGGAGCTGTTTTTT. Protein product: CASSPSTGINTGELFF.

Only a few counts were recorded for this clonotype. The chain is built from TRBV5-1 and TRBJ2-5; 12 bases agree with TRBD2. The CDR3 runs 16 residues. V lost 0 bases and J lost 5; bases outside the gene matches: 5. Germline loops: CDR1 SGHRS, CDR2 YFSETQ. The CDR3 sequence: CASSLGLAGAGETQYF. The DNA for the CDR3 is TGCGCCAGCAGCTTGGGACTAGCGGGAGCGGGGGAGACCCAGTACTTC. Supplemented by reference TRBV5-1 and TRBJ2-5, the full variable domain reads KAGVTQTPRYLIKTRGQQVTLSCSPISGHRSVSWYQQTPGQGLQFLFEYFSETQRNKGNFPGRFSGRQFSNSRSEMNVSTLELGDSALYLCASSLGLAGAGETQYFGPGTRLLVL.

This sequence joins TRBV29-1 and TRBJ2-7; TRBD1 agrees at 9 bases. Per germline, CDR1 SQVTM and CDR2 ANQGSEA. This CDR3 region has 14 residues. V shed 2 bases, J shed 7 bases, and the junction held 9 bases outside the gene matches. The CDR3, as DNA: TGCAGCGTTGAAAGGGGGACAGGGAATGGGGAGCAGTACTTC. Amino acid sequence: CSVERGTGNGEQYF.

This clonotype was observed many times. The chain joins TRBV2 to TRBJ1-5, with D perhaps TRBD1 (5 bases). Germline lookup yields CDR1 SNHLY and CDR2 FYNNEI. This CDR3 spans 13 amino acids. Deletions cut 8 bases from V and 3 bases from J, with 11 bases between. The CDR3 reads CASGRVNNQPQHF. CDR3 coding DNA: TGTGCCAGCGGCAGGGTAAACAATCAGCCCCAGCATTTT.

This clonotype was observed a handful of times. The rearrangement links TRBV11-2 to TRBJ2-1; 14 bases fit TRBD2. The CDR3 runs to 19 residues. V was pared by 2 bases and J by 5 bases, with 11 bases of the junction left unmatched. The germline CDR1 and CDR2 sequences are SGHAT and FQNNGV. CDR3 protein: CASSLFPGLAGGLNNEQFF. CDR3 nucleotide sequence: TGTGCCAGCAGCTTATTCCCAGGACTAGCGGGAGGTCTAAACAATGAGCAGTTCTTC.

This clonotype was found many times. This chain connects TRBV7-2 to TRBJ2-1; 12 nucleotides match TRBD2. This CDR3 comprises 16 residues. J gave up 7 bases and V 5 bases, and 9 bases lay outside the gene matches. Germline V gene sequence: CDR1 SGHTA, CDR2 FQGNSA. The CDR3 bases are TGTGCCAGCAGCATCCAAGGGACTAGCGGGTTGAATGAGCAGTTCTTC. Protein product: CASSIQGTSGLNEQFF. The full variable domain, completed using reference TRBV7-2 and TRBJ2-1, is GAGVSQSPSNKVTEKGKDVELRCDPISGHTALYWYRQSLGQGLEFLIYFQGNSAPDKSGLPSDRFSAERTGGSVSTLTIQRTQQEDSAVYLCASSIQGTSGLNEQFFGPGTRLTVL.

This clonotype was seen at least ten times. This chain uses TRBV20-1 with TRBJ2-1, with 14 bases matching TRBD2. Germline CDR1 and CDR2: DFQATT and SNEGSKA (reference sequence). This CDR3 spans 14 amino acids. Trimming took 6 bases from V and 9 from J; bases not matched to a gene: 7. The CDR3 reads CSAPRLAGGPEQFF. As DNA, the CDR3 is TGCAGTGCCCCCCGACTAGCGGGAGGGCCTGAGCAGTTCTTC.

The chain joins TRBV5-1 to TRBJ1-1, with D maybe TRBD1 (5 bases). The CDR3 covers 14 residues. CDR1 SGHRS and CDR2 YFSETQ come from the germline V gene. V was trimmed by 2 bases and J by 1 base, leaving 9 bases between them. CDR3 loop: CASSFNGANTEAFF. The CDR3 region has the DNA TGCGCCAGCAGCTTTAATGGGGCGAACACTGAAGCTTTCTTT.

This clonotype was found a few times. The chain couples TRBV20-1 to TRBJ2-3, with D perhaps TRBD1 (5 bases). The germline V gene encodes CDR1 DFQATT and CDR2 SNEGSKA (reference sequence). Trimming took off 0 bases at V and 4 bases at J, with 8 bases between the two ends. The CDR3 consists of 13 residues. The CDR3 nucleotides read TGCAGTGCTAGAGATCCAGGGTCAGATACGCAGTATTTT. Its translation: CSARDPGSDTQYF.

This clonotype was recorded at least ten times. The rearrangement uses TRBV7-2 and TRBJ2-1, with a weak D call TRBD2 (5 bases). The CDR3 is 16 residues long. Germline assignment: CDR1 SGHTA and CDR2 FQGNSA. V gave up 0 bases and J gave up 2 bases, with 11 bases separating them. The CDR3 sequence: CASSLALAPAYNEQFF. The CDR3 DNA follows: TGTGCCAGCAGCTTAGCCCTAGCCCCAGCCTACAATGAGCAGTTCTTC.

The sample holds a few counts of this clonotype. The chain combines TRBV24-1 with TRBJ2-2; 8 positions match TRBD1. V was clipped by 5 bases and J by 3 bases; unmatched bases: 10. Germline lookup yields CDR1 KGHDR and CDR2 SFDVKD. CDR3 length: 17 amino acids. The CDR3 DNA follows: TGTGCCACCAGTGGAGTTGGCCAGGGGGCGGACACCGGGGAGCTGTTTTTT. It is translated as CATSGVGQGADTGELFF.

This clonotype was seen repeatedly, ten times or more. This chain uses TRBV5-1 with TRBJ2-1; 7 bases are shared with TRBD2. The V gene's germline CDR1 is SGHRS and CDR2 YFSETQ. This CDR3 has 14 amino acids. V gave up 2 bases and J gave up 9 bases; unmatched junction bases: 8. CDR3 sequence (DNA): TGCGCCAGCAGCTTAGGGGAGGGTGGGACTGAGCAGTTCTTC. This translates into CASSLGEGGTEQFF.